Following are 8 T cell receptor beta chains from one sample sequenced in a study of regulatory T cells in long-lasting Graves disease. In building TCR beta libraries, iRepertoire HTBI primers were used together with Arm-PCR of CDR3 regions. Using its own MiXCR run on the multiplex PCR reads, TCRdb lists one record per CDR3 protein. The table has a few hundred thousand distinct CDR3 sequences, about 23% seen once. The sample's time point: persistent/refractory GD, antithyroid drugs over 5 years with positive TRAb. With RNA extracted from PBMCs as input, the TCR library was made. This specimen was peripheral blood mononuclear cells (PBMCs), taken when the disease was refractory, from a patient treated with antithyroid drugs. These TCRs come from a middle-aged woman with Graves disease.

The chain joins TRBV9 to TRBJ1-2; D remains ambiguous. The V gene lost 3 bases and the J gene lost 4 bases, with 10 bases spanning the gap. The CDR3 is made up of 13 amino acids. Germline loops: CDR1 SGDLS, CDR2 YYNGEE. CDR3 DNA sequence: TGTGCCAGCAGCGCAGCGGGCTCCTATGGCTACACCTTC. It yields the protein CASSAAGSYGYTF.

This clonotype was detected ten times or more. The J gene is TRBJ1-1, the V gene TRBV29-1; D gene unclear. V was cut by 3 bases and J by 9 bases, with 8 bases left in between. Germline CDR1 and CDR2: SQVTM and ANQGSEA. This CDR3 region has 10 residues. The CDR3 sequence: CSVEELQAFF. Here the CDR3 DNA reads TGCAGCGTTGAGGAACTCCAAGCTTTCTTT.

This clonotype has at least ten counts. The rearrangement links TRBV20-1 to TRBJ2-7; TRBD2 aligns across 8 bases. The CDR3 is 14 amino acids. The V and J ends lost 5 bases and 5 bases, in that order; junction bases with no gene match: 11. Germline V gene sequence: CDR1 DFQATT, CDR2 SNEGSKA (reference sequence). CDR3 amino acids: CSARLGAGGHEQYF. DNA of the CDR3: TGCAGTGCTCGGTTAGGGGCGGGAGGCCACGAGCAGTACTTC.

This clonotype has only a few counts. V is TRBV6-5 and J is TRBJ2-7, with TRBD1 matching 10 bases. The CDR3 totals 16 residues. Looked up from germline, CDR1 is MNHEY and CDR2 is SVGAGI. After removal of 2 bases from V and 4 bases from J, the junction contained 8 bases not matched to a gene. The chain's CDR3 is CASSYLRTGGGYEQYF. The CDR3 nucleotides read TGTGCCAGCAGTTACCTACGGACAGGGGGAGGTTACGAGCAGTACTTC.

The CDR3 region is CASSLAGLTSGREQFF. CDR3 coding DNA: TGTGCCAGCAGCTTAGCAGGGCTAACTAGCGGCCGTGAGCAGTTCTTC. The rearrangement joins TRBV7-9 to TRBJ2-1, with 8 bases that match TRBD2. The CDR3 loop spans 16 amino acids. The trim removed 0 bases at V and 9 bases at J, leaving 10 bases unmatched. Germline V gene sequence: CDR1 SEHNR, CDR2 FQNEAQ (reference sequence).

This clonotype showed up many times. The V and J genes are TRBV2 and TRBJ2-7; D perhaps matches TRBD2 (6 bases). The length of the CDR3 is 15 residues. Trimming took 7 bases from V and 1 from J, leaving 17 bases between them. Germline V CDR1 and CDR2: SNHLY, FYNNEI. The CDR3 sequence: CASMGLLRDSYEQYF. CDR3 nucleotide sequence: TGTGCCAGCATGGGACTCCTAAGGGATTCCTACGAGCAGTACTTC.

This clonotype was detected many times. V and J are TRBV12-3 or TRBV12-4 and TRBJ2-2; possibly TRBD2 for D (5 bases). The ends were cut back, 5 bases at V and 3 bases at J, with 13 bases in the middle. The CDR3 length is 15 residues. CDR3 residues: CASSPQTKYTGELFF. In DNA form, the CDR3 reads TGTGCCAGCAGTCCCCAGACTAAATACACCGGGGAGCTGTTTTTT.

The J gene is TRBJ1-2, the V gene TRBV5-1, with D possibly matching TRBD1 (5 bases). Trimming took off 4 bases at V and 4 bases at J, with 29 bases between the two ends. The germline V gene encodes CDR1 SGHRS and CDR2 YFSETQ. This CDR3 has 19 amino acids. CDR3 loop: CASSSPKVPGRTSLYGYTF. The CDR3 DNA reads as TGCGCCAGCAGCAGCCCTAAGGTGCCGGGACGAACTTCGCTCTATGGCTACACCTTC. Looking up the rest from reference TRBV5-1 and TRBJ1-2 gives the full variable domain: KAGVTQTPRYLIKTRGQQVTLSCSPISGHRSVSWYQQTPGQGLQFLFEYFSETQRNKGNFPGRFSGRQFSNSRSEMNVSTLELGDSALYLCASSSPKVPGRTSLYGYTFGSGTRLTVV.